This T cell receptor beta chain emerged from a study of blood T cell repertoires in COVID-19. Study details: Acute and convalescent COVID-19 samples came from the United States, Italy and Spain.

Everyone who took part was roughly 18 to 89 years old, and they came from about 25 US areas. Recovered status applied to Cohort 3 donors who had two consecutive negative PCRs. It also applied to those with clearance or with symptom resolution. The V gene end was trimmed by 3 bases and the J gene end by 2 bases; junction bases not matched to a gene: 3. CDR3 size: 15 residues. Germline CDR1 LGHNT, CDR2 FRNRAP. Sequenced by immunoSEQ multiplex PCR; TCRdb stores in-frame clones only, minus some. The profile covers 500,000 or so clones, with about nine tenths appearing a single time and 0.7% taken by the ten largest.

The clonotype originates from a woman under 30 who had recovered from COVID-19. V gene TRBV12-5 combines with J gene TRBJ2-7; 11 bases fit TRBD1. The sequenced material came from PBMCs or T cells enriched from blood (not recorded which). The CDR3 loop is CASGLPGQGAYEQYF. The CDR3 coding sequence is TGTGCTAGTGGTTTACCGGGACAGGGGGCCTACGAGCAGTACTTC.